The 5 T cell receptor beta chains below all came from one sample that was sequenced in a study of CD8 T cells in ankylosing spondylitis. TCRdb itself ran the 5' RACE reads through MiXCR, one entry per CDR3 protein. The table shows about 180,000 distinct CDR3 sequences, with around 8.9% occurring only once. Material for sequencing was blood, either unsorted or a sorted T cell fraction (not recorded which). Source of these receptors: a female donor with ankylosing spondylitis or in good health (not recorded which).

This clonotype appeared a few times. CDR3 bases: TGCGCCAGCTGCCGCAGGCCGACTACTTACAACTCCTACAATGAGCAGTTCTTC. Translated: CASCRRPTTYNSYNEQFF. The V and J genes are TRBV23-1 and TRBJ2-1; possibly TRBD2 for D (5 bases). TRBV23-1 carries the ORF label, with uncertain function. V lost 8 bases to trimming and J lost 0 bases, with 23 bases between them. The CDR3 spans 18 residues.

Only a few counts were recorded for this clonotype. The chain has TRBV27 and TRBJ2-7, with TRBD2 as a possible D gene (5 bases). Germline V gene data show CDR1 as MNHEY and CDR2 as SMNVEV (reference sequence). V was trimmed by 6 bases and J by 2 bases, leaving 14 bases between them. This CDR3 is 14 amino acids long. The CDR3 region is CASSPRADPYEQYF. CDR3 DNA sequence: TGTGCCAGCAGCCCCAGAGCGGATCCCTACGAGCAGTACTTC.

The chain is built from TRBV10-3 and TRBJ1-1; D unresolved. Germline V gene data show CDR1 as ENHRY and CDR2 as SYGVKD. There are 11 residues in the CDR3. The ends were cut back, 10 bases at V and 4 bases at J, with 10 bases in the middle. The CDR3 protein is CATIEGTEAFF. The CDR3 DNA reads TGTGCCACAATAGAAGGCACTGAAGCTTTCTTT.

The chain carries TRBV27 and TRBJ2-7; perhaps TRBD2 as D (5 bases). V shed 6 bases and J shed 2 bases, with 11 bases lying between them. CDR1 and CDR2 (germline): MNHEY, SMNVEV (reference sequence). The CDR3 sequence is 13 residues long. CDR3 in DNA: TGTGCCAGCAGGGAGCCCGGGACCTACGAGCAGTACTTC. This encodes CASREPGTYEQYF.

The CDR3 loop is CASTPSGNTGELFF. CDR3 coding DNA: TGTGCCAGCACCCCCAGTGGGAACACCGGGGAGCTGTTTTTT. The chain couples TRBV7-9 to TRBJ2-2, with D hard to call. The CDR3 covers 14 residues. The germline CDR1 and CDR2 sequences are SEHNR and FQNEAQ (reference sequence). The ends were cut back, 7 bases at V and 1 base at J, with 10 bases in the middle.